These T cell receptor beta chains were read from a single sample in a study of shared clonotypes between healthy human individuals. The protocol was immunoSEQ multiplex PCR, while the TCRdb copy is restricted to in-frame clones and leaves out a portion. The table includes a few million clones, 90% to 95% detected once. Sequencing was carried out using naive CD4+ T cells sorted from blood. These receptors all come from a man between 18 and 29 years old in good health. CDR3s leave out the opening cysteine and the closing phenylalanine or tryptophan. Each record gives: J gene, D gene, V gene, CDR3 protein. A D gene is named only where the DNA matches it firmly.

j_call: TRBJ2-2; d_call: -; v_call: TRBV5-1; cdr3_aa: ASSLGQPNTGELF
j_call: TRBJ2-3; d_call: TRBD2; v_call: TRBV6-5; cdr3_aa: ASSYSPSGRTDTQY
j_call: TRBJ2-7; d_call: TRBD2; v_call: TRBV7-2; cdr3_aa: ASSSWTSSEQY
j_call: TRBJ2-5; d_call: -; v_call: TRBV4-1; cdr3_aa: ASSQEGKGGGTQY
j_call: TRBJ2-7; d_call: TRBD1; v_call: TRBV7-2; cdr3_aa: ASSVGQGPLRWY
j_call: TRBJ2-7; d_call: TRBD2; v_call: TRBV2; cdr3_aa: ASRSSPSGGTYEQY
j_call: TRBJ2-7; d_call: TRBD2; v_call: TRBV6-5; cdr3_aa: ASSRTSGRAGQY
j_call: TRBJ1-4; d_call: -; v_call: TRBV21-1; cdr3_aa: ASSTHRSVNEKLF
j_call: TRBJ2-7; d_call: TRBD1; v_call: TRBV27; cdr3_aa: ASSLSDRAPYEQY
j_call: TRBJ2-1; d_call: -; v_call: TRBV5-1; cdr3_aa: ASSLVPGIMDEQF
j_call: TRBJ2-7; d_call: TRBD1; v_call: TRBV5-8; cdr3_aa: ASSLAAGQGTSYEQY
j_call: TRBJ2-1; d_call: -; v_call: TRBV30; cdr3_aa: ACEWDYNEQF
j_call: TRBJ2-3; d_call: -; v_call: TRBV19; cdr3_aa: ASARGRGGDSTDTQY
j_call: TRBJ2-5; d_call: -; v_call: TRBV30; cdr3_aa: AWSGTGKGEETQY
j_call: TRBJ1-2; d_call: TRBD1; v_call: TRBV5-6; cdr3_aa: ASSGTGGLTGYGYT
j_call: TRBJ2-2; d_call: -; v_call: TRBV28; cdr3_aa: ASSGGRGTGELF
j_call: TRBJ2-1; d_call: TRBD2; v_call: TRBV4-1; cdr3_aa: ASSPQEREVYNEQF
j_call: TRBJ2-7; d_call: TRBD1; v_call: TRBV9; cdr3_aa: ASSPNQQGSSYEQY
j_call: TRBJ1-5; d_call: -; v_call: TRBV7-2; cdr3_aa: ASSFRNNQPQH
j_call: TRBJ1-1; d_call: -; v_call: TRBV30; cdr3_aa: AWIVTEAF
j_call: TRBJ1-5; d_call: -; v_call: TRBV2; cdr3_aa: ASRTEVKQPQH
j_call: TRBJ1-3; d_call: -; v_call: TRBV19; cdr3_aa: ASQESGNTIY
j_call: TRBJ2-1; d_call: TRBD2; v_call: TRBV7-2; cdr3_aa: ASSLASLAEQF
j_call: TRBJ2-5; d_call: -; v_call: TRBV27; cdr3_aa: ASSLSQGRQETQY
j_call: TRBJ2-5; d_call: -; v_call: TRBV6-5; cdr3_aa: ASSYLGKNQETQY
j_call: TRBJ2-2; d_call: TRBD2; v_call: TRBV30; cdr3_aa: AWRTSGRRSGELF
j_call: TRBJ2-1; d_call: TRBD2; v_call: TRBV29-1; cdr3_aa: SVEDLPGLAGGPSNEQF
j_call: TRBJ2-7; d_call: -; v_call: TRBV5-6; cdr3_aa: ASSTTRRLYEQY
j_call: TRBJ2-4; d_call: TRBD2; v_call: TRBV19; cdr3_aa: ASSISREEQDIQY
j_call: TRBJ2-1; d_call: TRBD2; v_call: TRBV11-2; cdr3_aa: ASSSRGRGLYNEQF
j_call: TRBJ1-4; d_call: -; v_call: TRBV4-3; cdr3_aa: ASSQLGQYEKLF
j_call: TRBJ2-7; d_call: TRBD1; v_call: TRBV7-2; cdr3_aa: ASSWGLLGTGGREQY
j_call: TRBJ1-2; d_call: TRBD1; v_call: TRBV6-5; cdr3_aa: ASSYSSTGGYGYT
j_call: TRBJ2-5; d_call: TRBD2; v_call: TRBV5-4; cdr3_aa: ASSLRAGGRVQETQY
j_call: TRBJ2-1; d_call: TRBD2; v_call: TRBV10-3; cdr3_aa: AITPTSGGPNEQF
j_call: TRBJ1-4; d_call: -; v_call: TRBV5-6; cdr3_aa: ASSLLGGTATNEKLF
j_call: TRBJ1-1; d_call: TRBD1; v_call: TRBV19; cdr3_aa: ASSNRGSFEAF